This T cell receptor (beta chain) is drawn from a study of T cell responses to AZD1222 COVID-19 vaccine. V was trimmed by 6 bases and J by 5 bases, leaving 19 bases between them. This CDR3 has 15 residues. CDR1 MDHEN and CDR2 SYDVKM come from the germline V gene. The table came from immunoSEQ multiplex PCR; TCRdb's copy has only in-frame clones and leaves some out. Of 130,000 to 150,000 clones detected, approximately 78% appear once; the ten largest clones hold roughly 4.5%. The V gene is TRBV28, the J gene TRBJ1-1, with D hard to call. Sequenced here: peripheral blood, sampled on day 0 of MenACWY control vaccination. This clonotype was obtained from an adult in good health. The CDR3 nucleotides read TGTGCCAGCAGAACACCCGCCGCTCGAGGGACTGAAGCTTTCTTT. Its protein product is CASRTPAARGTEAFF.